This entry lists 20 T cell receptor beta chains sequenced from one sample in a study of a mutant IDH1 vaccine in newly diagnosed glioma. Time point defined: baseline, week 1 (first vaccination visit). Treatment here: pre-vaccination baseline after standard-of-care therapy. Generated by immunoSEQ multiplex PCR, the TCRdb table keeps only in-frame clones and is missing some. The sample includes tens of thousands of clones, over 60% seen only once; the top ten take roughly 9%. The specimen was peripheral blood mononuclear cells (PBMCs), collected from a glioma patient treated with radiotherapy, temozolomide or both. The receptors here all came from a man aged 45-65 years with glioma. Some clones in this sample may be carry-over from other donors' samples.

The chain is built from TRBV4-1 and TRBJ1-2, with 9 bases matching TRBD1. V trimming: 3 bases; J trimming: 8 bases; junction bases outside the gene matches: 7. Germline V lookup: CDR1 MGHRA, CDR2 YSYEKL. The CDR3 runs to 14 residues. DNA for the CDR3: TGCGCCAGCAGCCAGGGACAGGGCGTGAGCGGCTACACCTTC. Protein sequence: CASSQGQGVSGYTF.

Written as DNA, the CDR3 is TGTGCCAGCAGCCCGGAAACAGATACGCAGTATTTT. It specifies CASSPETDTQYF. The rearrangement uses TRBV6-6 and TRBJ2-3; D remains ambiguous. Per germline, CDR1 MNHNY and CDR2 SVGAGI (reference sequence). V was trimmed by 6 bases and J by 3 bases, leaving 7 bases between them. CDR3 length: 12 residues.

This clone was observed once. The CDR3 region is CAWSVVDTQYF. The DNA for the CDR3 is TGTGCCTGGAGTGTAGTGGATACGCAGTATTTT. The chain carries TRBV30 and TRBJ2-3; D gene ambiguous. The germline V gene has CDR1 GTSNPN and CDR2 SVGIG (reference sequence). V lost 0 bases and J 6 bases, leaving 4 bases between the germline ends. There are 11 residues in the CDR3.

The rearrangement uses TRBV19 and TRBJ1-1; D call uncertain. Trimming took off 3 bases at V and 4 bases at J, with 12 bases between the two ends. Germline V gene lookup returns CDR1 LNHDA and CDR2 SQIVND (reference sequence). The CDR3 loop spans 14 amino acids. CDR3 DNA: TGTGCCAGTAGTATCACCGGTTTTGGCACTGAAGCTTTCTTT. Encoded protein: CASSITGFGTEAFF.

This rearrangement joins TRBV2 to TRBJ2-7; 7 positions match TRBD1. Germline-derived CDR1 and CDR2 are SNHLY and FYNNEI. V dropped 7 bases and J dropped 5; count of bases not matched to a gene: 11. CDR3 length: 14 residues. The CDR3 sequence is CASMGQTSMDEQYF. CDR3 DNA: TGTGCCAGCATGGGACAGACAAGTATGGACGAGCAGTACTTC.

The chain links TRBV6-5 to TRBJ2-1; 8 bases line up with TRBD2. Trimming cost V 6 bases and J 2 bases; bases outside gene matches: 3. The CDR3 runs to 14 residues. The germline V gene has CDR1 MNHEY and CDR2 SVGAGI. The CDR3: CASSPGGAYNEQFF. CDR3 nucleotide sequence: TGTGCCAGCAGCCCGGGGGGGGCCTACAATGAGCAGTTCTTC.

The CDR3: CAVGAGGADTQYF. The CDR3 DNA is TGTGCCGTGGGGGCGGGAGGAGCAGATACGCAGTATTTT. The chain uses TRBV27 and TRBJ2-3, with 8 bases fitting TRBD2. V lost 11 bases to trimming and J lost 4 bases; unmatched junction nucleotides: 8. Per germline, CDR1 MNHEY and CDR2 SMNVEV (reference sequence). The CDR3 consists of 13 residues.

This sequence joins TRBV4-3 and TRBJ2-5, with 8 bases matching TRBD1. CDR1 and CDR2 (germline): LGHNA, YSLEER. Trimming at V came to 4 bases and at J to 5 bases, leaving 6 bases not matched to a gene. This CDR3 is built from 14 residues. CDR3 residues: CASSRTQGAETQYF. The CDR3 region has the DNA TGCGCCAGCAGCCGCACGCAGGGGGCGGAGACCCAGTACTTC.

The chain combines TRBV7-2 with TRBJ1-5; no reliable D call. Looked up from germline, CDR1 is SGHTA and CDR2 is FQGNSA. Between the trimmed V and J ends, which lost 10 bases and 2 bases, there was a span of 21 bases. This CDR3 contains 16 residues. CDR3 region: CATQEGGPGGNQPQHF. The CDR3 DNA follows: TGTGCCACCCAGGAGGGAGGACCCGGGGGCAATCAGCCCCAGCATTTT.

The DNA of the CDR3 is TGTGCCAGCAGTGAAGCGCTCCCGTGGGACTCCTACGAGCAGTACTTC. Its protein is CASSEALPWDSYEQYF. V is TRBV6-1 and J is TRBJ2-7; D remains ambiguous. V shed 0 bases and J shed 0 bases, with 12 bases lying between them. Germline V gives CDR1 MNHNS, CDR2 SASEGT. The CDR3 runs 16 residues.

This clone appeared once. V and J are TRBV9 and TRBJ2-7; TRBD1 matches 8 bases. CDR3 size: 15 residues. The germline V gene encodes CDR1 SGDLS and CDR2 YYNGEE. Trimming cost V 3 bases and J 2 bases; bases outside gene matches: 7. The CDR3 region has the DNA TGTGCCAGCAGCGCATCCGGGACAGGCCCCTACGAGCAGTACTTC. This gives the protein CASSASGTGPYEQYF.

The rearrangement links TRBV19 to TRBJ2-2; TRBD2 is a possible D gene (6 bases). Trimming left V 6 bases short and J 4 bases short, with 12 bases between. Germline V gene sequence: CDR1 LNHDA, CDR2 SQIVND (reference sequence). The CDR3 has 14 residues. DNA for the CDR3: TGTGCCAGTAGGGCCGGGAGTAGCACCGGGGAGCTGTTTTTT. Translation: CASRAGSSTGELFF.

This sequence joins TRBV14 and TRBJ2-7; D gene uncertain. This CDR3 is 13 amino acids long. V lost 1 base, J lost 8 bases, and 12 bases lay in between. Germline V gene lookup returns CDR1 SGHDN and CDR2 FVKESK. CDR3 sequence (DNA): TGTGCCAGCAGCCAAGGCAGTCTAGGGCAGCAGTACTTC. Residues: CASSQGSLGQQYF.

The gene calls are TRBV7-9 and TRBJ1-4, with a tentative D call TRBD1 (6 bases). The CDR3 runs 16 residues. Germline lookup yields CDR1 SEHNR and CDR2 FQNEAQ (reference sequence). V was trimmed by 4 bases and J by 2 bases, leaving 14 bases between them. CDR3 in amino acids: CASSSSGGMTNEKLFF. In DNA form, the CDR3 reads TGTGCCAGCAGCTCGTCGGGGGGCATGACTAATGAAAAACTGTTTTTT.

This clone was recorded only once. The chain employs TRBV7-9 and TRBJ1-2, with D perhaps matching TRBD1 (6 bases). The V end was cut by 4 bases, the J end by 3 bases, with 12 bases between. This CDR3 has 14 amino acids. The germline V gene has CDR1 SEHNR and CDR2 FQNEAQ (reference sequence). The CDR3 DNA sequence: TGTGCCAGCAGCTCATTGGACAGTTACTATGGCTACACCTTC. Amino acids: CASSSLDSYYGYTF.

The V gene is TRBV27, the J gene TRBJ2-2; D unclear. Trimming cost V 3 bases and J 5 bases, with 4 bases left between them. Germline CDR1 and CDR2: MNHEY and SMNVEV (reference sequence). CDR3 length: 12 residues. The CDR3, as DNA: TGTGCCAGCAGTTTGGGGACCGGGGAGCTGTTTTTT. Protein sequence: CASSLGTGELFF.

The gene calls are TRBV2 and TRBJ1-1; D ambiguous. V lost 3 bases to trimming and J lost 6 bases, with 8 bases between them. Germline loops: CDR1 SNHLY, CDR2 FYNNEI. The CDR3 covers 12 residues. The CDR3 DNA reads TGTGCCAGCAGTGACGGGGTCCCTGAAGCTTTCTTT. Translating gives CASSDGVPEAFF. The full variable domain, its missing parts supplied by reference TRBV2 and TRBJ1-1, is EPEVTQTPSHQVTQMGQEVILRCVPISNHLYFYWYRQILGQKVEFLVSFYNNEISEKSEIFDDQFSVERPDGSNFTLKIRSTKLEDSAMYFCASSDGVPEAFFGQGTRLTVV.

The rearrangement links TRBV6-4 to TRBJ2-1, with D possibly TRBD2 on 6 matching bases. From germline, CDR1 is MRHNA and CDR2 SNTAGT. V was pared by 6 bases and J by 1 base, with 13 bases between. The CDR3 has 15 amino acids. In DNA, the CDR3 is TGTGCCAGCAGGCCAATAGCGGCTTCCTACAATGAGCAGTTCTTC. Amino acid sequence: CASRPIAASYNEQFF.

The CDR3 protein is CATSPGGPGYTF. CDR3 in DNA: TGTGCCACCTCCCCTGGGGGCCCTGGCTACACCTTC. V usage is TRBV6-6 and J usage is TRBJ1-2; perhaps TRBD1 as D (6 bases). CDR3 size: 12 residues. Germline loops: CDR1 MNHNY, CDR2 SVGAGI (reference sequence). The ends were cut back, 10 bases at V and 7 bases at J, with 16 bases in the middle.

The gene calls are TRBV5-6 and TRBJ1-1; D gene uncertain. The CDR3 totals 13 residues. Germline values: CDR1 SGHDT, CDR2 YYEEEE. The V and J ends lost 1 base and 5 bases respectively, with 9 bases between them. CDR3 in amino acids: CASSLLGMTEAFF. For the CDR3, the DNA is TGTGCCAGCAGCTTGTTAGGGATGACTGAAGCTTTCTTT.